This TCR beta chain stems from a study of cytomegalovirus exposure and HLA in healthy donors. Sequenced by immunoSEQ multiplex PCR; TCRdb stores in-frame clones only, minus some. The sample consists of about 88,000 clones, less than 90% of them appearing once. The germline V and J ends were trimmed by 0 bases and 5 bases, with 7 bases remaining between them. Looked up from germline, CDR1 is LGHNA and CDR2 is YNFKEQ. The CDR3 totals 14 residues. This receptor was identified in a young woman in good health and CMV-seropositive. The material sequenced was PBMCs. The V call is TRBV4-2, the J call TRBJ1-4; D not resolved. The CDR3 region is CASSQEFGNEKLFF. DNA for the CDR3: TGTGCCAGCAGCCAAGAGTTCGGGAATGAAAAACTGTTTTTT.